The 32 T cell receptor beta chains reported below all come from one sample, sequenced in a study of T-cell reconstitution after alpha-beta-depleted transplantation in children. TCRbeta library preparation incorporated unique molecular identifiers. TCRdb called the PCR reads again in MiXCR, with one record for every CDR3 protein. The sample includes roughly 400,000 distinct CDR3 sequences, roughly 20% of them seen just once. Sequences were derived from PBMCs from the stem cell graft donor, sampled from the stem cell graft. These receptor sequences come from a human donor who donated a stem cell graft to a child with acute myeloid leukemia.

There are a few counts of this clonotype. This chain joins TRBV29-1 and TRBJ2-1, with unresolved D. Deletions cut 0 bases from V and 5 bases from J, with 5 bases between. Germline V gene lookup returns CDR1 SQVTM and CDR2 ANQGSEA. This CDR3 has 12 amino acids. CDR3 DNA: TGCAGCGTTGAAGACCTGAACAATGAGCAGTTCTTC. Its translation is CSVEDLNNEQFF.

This clonotype was counted between two and nine times. This chain links TRBV27 with TRBJ2-4, with a weak D call TRBD1 (6 bases). This CDR3 region has 14 residues. V gave up 3 bases and J gave up 12 bases, with 18 bases separating them. Germline-derived CDR1 and CDR2 are MNHEY and SMNVEV (reference sequence). The chain's CDR3 is CASSLGLGVGGQYF. The CDR3 region has the DNA TGTGCCAGCAGTTTGGGCCTAGGTGTAGGGGGTCAGTACTTC.

This chain connects TRBV7-9 to TRBJ2-1; TRBD2 agrees at 13 bases. The CDR3 length is 17 residues. The ends lost 5 bases at V and 5 bases at J; junction bases unmatched: 9. Germline CDR1 is SEHNR and CDR2 is FQNEAQ (reference sequence). DNA of the CDR3: TGTGCCAGCAGCCTCCCCCGCGGGACTAGCGGGGACAATGAGCAGTTCTTC. This sequence encodes CASSLPRGTSGDNEQFF.

The sample holds a few counts of this clonotype. The rearrangement links TRBV2 to TRBJ1-1; 7 bases line up with TRBD1. Germline loops: CDR1 SNHLY, CDR2 FYNNEI. V lost 2 bases, J lost 0 bases, and 3 bases stayed unmatched. There are 15 residues in the CDR3. CDR3 protein: CASSEPGQMNTEAFF. As DNA, the CDR3 is TGTGCCAGCAGTGAACCGGGACAGATGAACACTGAAGCTTTCTTT. The whole variable domain, filled in from reference TRBV2 and TRBJ1-1, reads EPEVTQTPSHQVTQMGQEVILRCVPISNHLYFYWYRQILGQKVEFLVSFYNNEISEKSEIFDDQFSVERPDGSNFTLKIRSTKLEDSAMYFCASSEPGQMNTEAFFGQGTRLTVV.

The chain has TRBV28 and TRBJ2-2; no definite D call. Trimming removed 7 bases at V and 3 bases at J, with 21 bases between. CDR1 is MDHEN, CDR2 SYDVKM, per germline. The CDR3 spans 17 residues. Written as DNA, the CDR3 is TGTGCCAGCATCTCTGGCTCTCTGCCCCTTTACACCGGGGAGCTGTTTTTT. This codes for CASISGSLPLYTGELFF.

This clonotype has a handful of counts. The chain couples TRBV11-1 to TRBJ2-2; TRBD2 matches 7 bases. Germline CDR1 SGHAT, CDR2 FQDESV (reference sequence). This CDR3 is 18 amino acids long. V trimming: 3 bases; J trimming: 1 base; junction bases outside the gene matches: 11. CDR3 amino acids: CASSFSPLTSENTGELFF. The DNA of the CDR3 is TGTGCCAGCAGCTTCTCCCCCCTCACTAGCGAGAACACCGGGGAGCTGTTTTTT. The complete variable domain, with remaining parts taken from reference TRBV11-1 and TRBJ2-2, reads EAEVAQSPRYKITEKSQAVAFWCDPISGHATLYWYRQILGQGPELLVQFQDESVVDDSQLPKDRFSAERLKGVDSTLKIQPAELGDSAMYLCASSFSPLTSENTGELFFGEGSRLTVL.

This clonotype has just one count. This chain links TRBV7-9 with TRBJ2-1, with 9 bases fitting TRBD2. Germline trimming cut 5 bases from V and 4 bases from J; bases unmatched to any gene: 6. The CDR3 runs to 15 residues. Germline V CDR1 and CDR2: SEHNR, FQNEAQ (reference sequence). The CDR3 DNA is TGTGCCAGCAGCCTCGGGACTAGCTTTTACAATGAGCAGTTCTTC. It encodes CASSLGTSFYNEQFF.

This sequence joins TRBV5-1 and TRBJ2-3; the match to TRBD2 covers 13 bases. The CDR3 sequence is 17 residues long. CDR1 and CDR2 (germline): SGHRS, YFSETQ. Losses at the gene ends were 0 bases for V and 5 bases for J; bases not matched to a gene: 6. DNA of the CDR3: TGCGCCAGCAGCTTGGGAGGACTAGCGGGAGACGGAGATACGCAGTATTTT. It encodes CASSLGGLAGDGDTQYF. The full variable domain, completed using reference TRBV5-1 and TRBJ2-3, is KAGVTQTPRYLIKTRGQQVTLSCSPISGHRSVSWYQQTPGQGLQFLFEYFSETQRNKGNFPGRFSGRQFSNSRSEMNVSTLELGDSALYLCASSLGGLAGDGDTQYFGPGTRLTVL.

This rearrangement joins TRBV6-2 or TRBV6-3 to TRBJ2-1; D gene unclear. The length of the CDR3 is 12 residues. Germline V lookup: CDR1 MNHEY, CDR2 SVGEGT. V was pared by 0 bases and J by 8 bases, with 5 bases between. CDR3 DNA: TGTGCCAGCAGTTACTCCTTCTATGAGCAGTTCTTC. It codes for CASSYSFYEQFF.

The chain links TRBV5-1 to TRBJ2-7, with D tentatively TRBD1 (5 bases). Trimming took 4 bases from V and 3 from J, leaving 14 bases between them. The CDR3 runs 14 residues. CDR1 and CDR2 from the germline V gene are SGHRS and YFSETQ. DNA of the CDR3: TGCGCCAGCAGCCCAGAGCAGGGTGGCTACGAGCAGTACTTC. Protein sequence: CASSPEQGGYEQYF.

V and J are TRBV2 and TRBJ2-5, with D unclear. Germline V gives CDR1 SNHLY, CDR2 FYNNEI. This CDR3 has 13 amino acids. Trimming took 2 bases from V and 5 from J, leaving 9 bases between them. The CDR3 DNA sequence: TGTGCCAGCAGTGAATTTAGTCGGGAGACCCAGTACTTC. This encodes CASSEFSRETQYF.

The J gene is TRBJ2-3, the V gene TRBV4-2; TRBD2 matches 13 bases. CDR1 and CDR2 from the germline V gene are LGHNA and YNFKEQ. The CDR3 is 17 amino acids. Trimming at V came to 0 bases and at J to 5 bases, leaving 5 bases not matched to a gene. The CDR3 protein is CASSQETSGRARDTQYF. The CDR3 nucleotides read TGTGCCAGCAGCCAAGAAACTAGCGGGAGGGCCAGAGATACGCAGTATTTT.

The rearrangement joins TRBV27 to TRBJ2-2; no firm D call. This CDR3 contains 14 residues. The V end lost 2 bases, the J end lost 2 bases, and 6 bases lay between the germline ends. Germline V gene sequence: CDR1 MNHEY, CDR2 SMNVEV (reference sequence). DNA of the CDR3: TGTGCCAGCAGTTTAAGGCCCAACACCGGGGAGCTGTTTTTT. Its protein is CASSLRPNTGELFF.

This clonotype was seen at least ten times. The V and J genes are TRBV6-6 and TRBJ1-5, with D perhaps TRBD1 (5 bases). With 9 bases removed from V and 4 bases from J, the gap between germline ends came to 13 bases. The CDR3 is 13 amino acids. Per germline, CDR1 MNHNY and CDR2 SVGAGI (reference sequence). CDR3 region: CASSTGENQPQHF. The DNA of the CDR3 is TGTGCCAGTTCCACGGGGGAAAATCAGCCCCAGCATTTT.

The gene calls are TRBV11-2 and TRBJ2-1, with TRBD2 matching over 8 bases. The J segment lost 7 bases and the V segment lost 3 bases, leaving 17 bases of the junction unmatched. This CDR3 has 18 residues. Germline-derived CDR1 and CDR2 are SGHAT and FQNNGV. DNA for the CDR3: TGTGCCAGCAGCTTGTTTCGTTCTCGGAGCGGGAGTGGGAATGAGCAGTTCTTC. Protein: CASSLFRSRSGSGNEQFF.

V usage is TRBV4-2 and J usage is TRBJ2-1, with TRBD2 matching 7 bases. The V segment lost 5 bases and the J segment 15 bases; nucleotides outside the gene matches: 7. From germline, CDR1 is LGHNA and CDR2 YNFKEQ. CDR3 size: 11 residues. The CDR3: CASSYGEGPFF. CDR3 DNA sequence: TGTGCCAGCAGCTACGGGGAGGGTCCGTTCTTC.

This clonotype occurred many times. V gene TRBV12-3 or TRBV12-4 combines with J gene TRBJ2-1, with 14 nucleotides matching TRBD2. V gave up 8 bases and J gave up 7 bases; unmatched junction bases: 1. The CDR3 loop spans 13 amino acids. CDR3 bases: TGTGCCAGCGGACTAGCGGGAGGTAATGAGCAGTTCTTC. Amino acid sequence: CASGLAGGNEQFF.

The genes are TRBV5-6 and TRBJ1-1; D unclear. V dropped 4 bases and J dropped 4 bases, with 14 bases sitting between them. Germline CDR1 reads SGHDT; CDR2 reads YYEEEE. This CDR3 region has 14 residues. The CDR3 DNA reads TGTGCCAGCAGCCTTCCCTCTGGCGTCACTGAAGCTTTCTTT. Translated: CASSLPSGVTEAFF.

The rearrangement joins TRBV5-1 to TRBJ2-7; D call uncertain. The CDR3 has 13 residues. V dropped 2 bases and J dropped 2 bases, with 8 bases sitting between them. Looked up from germline, CDR1 is SGHRS and CDR2 is YFSETQ. The CDR3 DNA reads TGCGCCAGCAGCTTTTCACGGACCTACGAGCAGTACTTC. Amino acids: CASSFSRTYEQYF.

This chain joins TRBV12-3 or TRBV12-4 and TRBJ1-2; 10 bases are a match to TRBD1. The trim removed 11 bases at V and 11 bases at J, leaving 8 bases unmatched. The CDR3 has 11 residues. The CDR3 DNA reads as TGTGCCGGGTCCAGGGGACAGGGGTACACCTTC. This translates into CAGSRGQGYTF.

This clonotype showed up many times. This chain joins TRBV29-1 and TRBJ2-5; 9 bases line up with TRBD2. The junction had 15 bases not matched to a gene; V was cut back by 6 bases and J by 7 bases. CDR3 length: 15 amino acids. Germline CDR1 is SQVTM and CDR2 is ANQGSEA. Here the CDR3 reads CSVPLGLAGPGTQYF. The CDR3 bases are TGCAGCGTCCCCCTGGGGCTAGCGGGACCGGGGACCCAGTACTTC.

The gene calls are TRBV15 and TRBJ1-4; no firm D call. Germline CDR1 and CDR2: LNHNV and YYDKDF (reference sequence). CDR3 size: 16 residues. Trimming shortened V by 0 bases and J by 0 bases, and 8 bases separated the two germline ends. The chain's CDR3 is CATSREALATNEKLFF. DNA for the CDR3: TGTGCCACCAGCAGAGAGGCCCTTGCAACTAATGAAAAACTGTTTTTT.

This clonotype was observed a handful of times. As DNA, the CDR3 is TGCAGCGTTCGGTCCCTAGCGGGAGGTAGGACAGATACGCAGTATTTT. Amino acid sequence: CSVRSLAGGRTDTQYF. The rearrangement links TRBV29-1 to TRBJ2-3, with 11 nucleotides matching TRBD2. V gave up 5 bases and J gave up 3 bases; unmatched junction bases: 10. The CDR3 has 16 residues. Germline CDR1 and CDR2: SQVTM and ANQGSEA.

There are a few counts of this clonotype. The V gene is TRBV12-3 or TRBV12-4, the J gene TRBJ2-7, with 11 bases that match TRBD1. J lost 4 bases, V lost 6 bases, and 8 bases had no gene match. The CDR3 contains 15 residues. The CDR3 DNA reads as TGTGCCAGCAGCCATTCAGGACAGGGGGCTTACGAGCAGTACTTC. Translation gives CASSHSGQGAYEQYF.

This chain links TRBV2 with TRBJ1-2, with D maybe TRBD1 (5 bases). The CDR3 is 15 residues long. Germline V gene data show CDR1 as SNHLY and CDR2 as FYNNEI. Deletions cut 8 bases from V and 7 bases from J, with 23 bases between. CDR3 sequence (DNA): TGTGCCAGCCGGATGGACGGGGGGTCGGGGTTTGGCTACACCTTC. Its protein is CASRMDGGSGFGYTF.

The rearrangement uses TRBV5-1 and TRBJ2-1; 10 bases agree with TRBD1. J lost 8 bases, V lost 4 bases, and 6 bases had no gene match. The CDR3 runs 14 residues. The germline V gene encodes CDR1 SGHRS and CDR2 YFSETQ. CDR3: CASSGRQGADEQFF. The CDR3 DNA is TGCGCCAGCAGCGGGAGACAGGGGGCGGATGAGCAGTTCTTC.

This clonotype was seen only a few times. V gene TRBV5-1 combines with J gene TRBJ2-3, with D perhaps TRBD1 or TRBD2 (5 bases each). This CDR3 region has 14 residues. The germline gives CDR1 SGHRS, CDR2 YFSETQ. Trimming pared 6 bases from V and 6 bases from J, leaving 17 bases between. The CDR3 DNA reads as TGCGCCAGCACCCCCTGGGACCAGGAGGATACGCAGTATTTT. Amino acid sequence: CASTPWDQEDTQYF.

The table lists this clonotype with many counts. The chain couples TRBV20-1 to TRBJ1-5; a weak D match, TRBD1 (5 bases). Germline-derived CDR1 and CDR2 are DFQATT and SNEGSKA (reference sequence). The germline V and J ends were trimmed by 5 bases and 2 bases, with 13 bases remaining between them. This CDR3 has 14 residues. The CDR3 nucleotides are TGCAGTGCTCTCGGACAACGGGGCAATCAGCCCCAGCATTTT. Translation gives CSALGQRGNQPQHF.

CDR3: CASSPVRSYEQYF. In nucleotides, the CDR3 is TGTGCCAGCTCACCAGTGAGGTCCTACGAGCAGTACTTC. The chain joins TRBV18 to TRBJ2-7; no definite D call. CDR3 length: 13 amino acids. V lost 2 bases and J 1 base, leaving 6 bases between the germline ends. CDR1 is KGHSH, CDR2 LQKENI, per germline.

The chain is built from TRBV15 and TRBJ1-1; no reliable D call. CDR3 length: 13 amino acids. Trimming took 3 bases from V and 7 from J, leaving 12 bases between them. Germline assignment: CDR1 LNHNV and CDR2 YYDKDF (reference sequence). CDR3 sequence reads: CATSRGSFSEAFF. The CDR3 DNA follows: TGTGCCACCAGCAGGGGCAGCTTCAGTGAAGCTTTCTTT.

This chain uses TRBV20-1 with TRBJ2-4, with D possibly TRBD1 on 6 matching bases. This CDR3 is 16 amino acids long. V was shortened by 1 base and J by 2 bases, with 15 bases between the two germline ends. Germline V gene lookup returns CDR1 DFQATT and CDR2 SNEGSKA (reference sequence). The CDR3 nucleotides read TGCAGTGCTAGAGGGGGCAGGGGCACGACCAAAAACATTCAGTACTTC. It codes for CSARGGRGTTKNIQYF.

This clonotype has only a few counts. The V gene is TRBV12-3 or TRBV12-4, the J gene TRBJ1-6; 7 bases fit TRBD1. This CDR3 has 15 amino acids. V shed 6 bases, J shed 6 bases, and the junction held 8 bases outside the gene matches. The CDR3 sequence: CASRSNRDSNSPLHF. The CDR3 DNA reads as TGTGCCAGCAGGTCAAACCGGGACAGTAATTCACCCCTCCACTTT.